Below, 21 T cell receptor beta chains from the same sample are listed, as sequenced in a study of OX40 agonist ivuxolimab in advanced cancers. The repertoire was sequenced with immunoSEQ multiplex PCR; TCRdb's copy has only in-frame clones and lacks some. This sample has 80,000 to 95,000 clones, with about 86% found just once. This material consisted of CD4+ or CD8+ T cells sorted from blood, taken in a trial of the OX40 agonist ivuxolimab. The receptors derive from an adult with an advanced solid tumor such as melanoma, head and neck, liver or kidney cancer.

V is TRBV7-2 and J is TRBJ1-2; D is uncertain. The germline V gene has CDR1 SGHTA and CDR2 FQGNSA. This CDR3 has 13 amino acids. Trimming took 7 bases from V and 3 from J, leaving 12 bases between them. The CDR3 loop is CASTDPGDYGYTF. The CDR3 bases are TGTGCCAGCACCGACCCCGGGGACTATGGCTACACCTTC.

J is TRBJ2-3 and V is TRBV29-1, with TRBD2 matching 8 bases. Germline V gene sequence: CDR1 SQVTM, CDR2 ANQGSEA. The CDR3 consists of 14 residues. The V and J ends lost 5 bases and 1 base, in that order; junction bases with no gene match: 5. CDR3 protein: CSVTSGLGTDTQYF. CDR3 DNA sequence: TGCAGCGTTACTAGCGGTCTGGGCACAGATACGCAGTATTTT.

Remarks on this clone: In the same sample, other DNA sequences code for this CDR3. The V call is TRBV5-1, the J call TRBJ1-1; a possible D gene is TRBD1 (6 bases). V lost 3 bases and J 2 bases, leaving 11 bases between the germline ends. Germline V gene data show CDR1 as SGHRS and CDR2 as YFSETQ. The CDR3 sequence is 14 residues long. The CDR3 bases are TGCGCCAGCAGCTCGCAAGGGGGAAACACTGAAGCTTTCTTT. It translates to CASSSQGGNTEAFF.

V and J are TRBV5-1 and TRBJ2-3; 10 nucleotides match TRBD1. J gave up 8 bases and V 5 bases, and 11 bases lay outside the gene matches. This CDR3 region has 15 residues. The germline CDR1 and CDR2 sequences are SGHRS and YFSETQ. The CDR3 spells CASRSGQGRAGTQYF. As DNA, the CDR3 is TGCGCCAGCAGATCGGGACAGGGGCGAGCAGGTACGCAGTATTTT. Full variable domain (remainder filled in from reference TRBV5-1 and TRBJ2-3): KAGVTQTPRYLIKTRGQQVTLSCSPISGHRSVSWYQQTPGQGLQFLFEYFSETQRNKGNFPGRFSGRQFSNSRSEMNVSTLELGDSALYLCASRSGQGRAGTQYFGPGTRLTVL.

The chain joins TRBV19 to TRBJ1-4; D remains unclear. Germline V gene sequence: CDR1 LNHDA, CDR2 SQIVND (reference sequence). V was clipped by 7 bases and J by 5 bases, with 8 bases between them. The CDR3 extends over 12 amino acids. CDR3 amino acids: CASKGANEKLFF. The CDR3 region has the DNA TGTGCCAGTAAGGGAGCAAATGAAAAACTGTTTTTT.

The CDR3, as DNA: TGCAGCGTTACAACTAGCGGTGGGGGGGAGCTGTTTTTT. Translating it yields CSVTTSGGGELFF. The gene calls are TRBV29-1 and TRBJ2-2, with TRBD2 matching 8 bases. The CDR3 covers 13 residues. Trimming took 5 bases from V and 8 from J; bases not matched to a gene: 7. Looked up from germline, CDR1 is SQVTM and CDR2 is ANQGSEA.

The chain has TRBV18 and TRBJ2-3, with a tentative D call TRBD1 (6 bases). Germline V gives CDR1 KGHSH, CDR2 LQKENI. The CDR3 is 14 amino acids. Deletions cut 4 bases from V and 4 bases from J, with 12 bases between. The CDR3 here is CASSRPQGADTQYF. CDR3 coding DNA: TGTGCCAGCTCACGACCACAGGGAGCAGATACGCAGTATTTT.

This sequence joins TRBV18 and TRBJ1-2; a possible D gene is TRBD1 (6 bases). Trimming took off 6 bases at V and 0 bases at J, with 14 bases between the two ends. CDR1 is KGHSH and CDR2 is LQKENI in the germline V gene. CDR3 length: 15 amino acids. Here the CDR3 DNA reads TGTGCCAGCTCCGCCGACAGGACTACTAACTATGGCTACACCTTC. Translation gives CASSADRTTNYGYTF.

This clone was seen more than once but under ten times. The V call is TRBV28, the J call TRBJ2-3; tentative D call: TRBD2 (5 bases). The V end lost 6 bases, the J end lost 4 bases, and 14 bases lay between the germline ends. The CDR3 totals 14 residues. CDR1 and CDR2 from the germline V gene are MDHEN and SYDVKM. The chain's CDR3 is CASSYIGSADTQYF. The CDR3, as DNA: TGTGCCAGCAGCTACATAGGTAGCGCAGATACGCAGTATTTT.

J is TRBJ1-2 and V is TRBV10-2; a weak D match, TRBD1 (5 bases). CDR1 and CDR2 (germline): WSHSY, SAAADI. The CDR3 is 13 residues long. V shed 3 bases and J shed 8 bases, with 13 bases lying between them. DNA for the CDR3: TGCGCCAGCAGTGATCACGAGGGGAGCGGCTACACCTTC. It yields the protein CASSDHEGSGYTF.

V and J are TRBV15 and TRBJ2-7, with TRBD2 as a possible D gene (7 bases). This CDR3 comprises 15 residues. In germline, CDR1 is LNHNV, CDR2 YYDKDF (reference sequence). With 0 bases removed from V and 5 bases from J, the gap between germline ends came to 14 bases. DNA for the CDR3: TGTGCCACCAGCAGAGAGAGTTGGGGGGGCAACGAGCAGTACTTC. It encodes CATSRESWGGNEQYF.

This clone has only a few counts. The chain joins TRBV15 to TRBJ1-6, with a tentative D call TRBD1 (5 bases). Per the germline V gene, CDR1 is LNHNV and CDR2 is YYDKDF (reference sequence). Trimming left V 0 bases short and J 8 bases short, with 14 bases between. The CDR3 loop spans 16 amino acids. The CDR3 spells CATSRDAVWGDSPLHF. DNA of the CDR3: TGTGCCACCAGCAGAGACGCGGTCTGGGGGGATTCACCCCTCCACTTT.

V is TRBV2 and J is TRBJ1-1, with TRBD1 as a possible D gene (6 bases). Germline values: CDR1 SNHLY, CDR2 FYNNEI. The length of the CDR3 is 14 residues. Deletions cut 4 bases from V and 5 bases from J, with 14 bases between. The DNA for the CDR3 is TGTGCCAGCAGTGCTGGTCCAGGGGAAACTGAAGCTTTCTTT. The encoded protein is CASSAGPGETEAFF.

This chain links TRBV5-4 with TRBJ1-6; D is possibly TRBD1 (6 bases). The germline V and J ends were trimmed by 1 base and 5 bases, with 10 bases remaining between them. This CDR3 has 15 residues. Germline V gene lookup returns CDR1 SGHNT and CDR2 YYREEE (reference sequence). The CDR3 region is CASSLWRGDNSPLHF. The DNA for the CDR3 is TGTGCCAGCAGCTTGTGGAGGGGGGATAATTCACCCCTCCACTTT.

This clone was observed once. V gene TRBV29-1 combines with J gene TRBJ2-7; D perhaps matches TRBD2 (6 bases). This CDR3 contains 13 residues. The V gene lost 3 bases and the J gene lost 5 bases, with 14 bases spanning the gap. The germline V gene has CDR1 SQVTM and CDR2 ANQGSEA. This chain's CDR3 is CSVEGQGLDEQYF. As DNA, the CDR3 is TGCAGCGTTGAGGGGCAGGGACTCGACGAGCAGTACTTC.

The J gene is TRBJ2-7, the V gene TRBV6-1; D remains unclear. The CDR3 has 17 residues. CDR1 and CDR2 (germline): MNHNS, SASEGT. Trimming cost V 0 bases and J 3 bases, with 18 bases left between them. The CDR3 sequence: CASSEAVTPQWGYEQYF. The CDR3 bases are TGTGCCAGCAGTGAAGCAGTTACCCCCCAATGGGGCTACGAGCAGTACTTC.

V usage is TRBV7-2 and J usage is TRBJ2-3, with D tentatively TRBD1 (6 bases). From germline, CDR1 is SGHTA and CDR2 FQGNSA. The CDR3 spans 15 residues. The V gene lost 3 bases and the J gene lost 1 base, with 11 bases spanning the gap. DNA of the CDR3: TGTGCCAGCAGCTTGCAGGGGCAGGGCACAGATACGCAGTATTTT. Amino acid sequence: CASSLQGQGTDTQYF.

This rearrangement joins TRBV2 to TRBJ1-4; TRBD1 matches at 7 bases. The germline V gene encodes CDR1 SNHLY and CDR2 FYNNEI. With 5 bases clipped from V and 6 bases from J, the junction kept 15 bases outside the gene matches. This CDR3 has 17 amino acids. The CDR3 protein is CASSPGTAFLNYEKLFF. CDR3 DNA: TGTGCCAGCAGTCCCGGGACAGCCTTTCTGAACTATGAAAAACTGTTTTTT.

This chain links TRBV11-2 with TRBJ1-4; TRBD1 agrees at 12 bases. J gave up 7 bases and V 3 bases, and 0 bases lay outside the gene matches. Germline assignment: CDR1 SGHAT and CDR2 FQNNGV. This CDR3 region has 14 residues. CDR3 bases: TGTGCCAGCAGCTTGGGACAGGGGGCTGAAAAACTGTTTTTT. Protein sequence: CASSLGQGAEKLFF. The whole variable domain, filled in from reference TRBV11-2 and TRBJ1-4, reads EAGVAQSPRYKIIEKRQSVAFWCNPISGHATLYWYQQILGQGPKLLIQFQNNGVVDDSQLPKDRFSAERLKGVDSTLKIQPAKLEDSAVYLCASSLGQGAEKLFFGSGTQLSVL.

The chain employs TRBV9 and TRBJ1-6; D may be TRBD1 (6 bases). Trimming cost V 3 bases and J 8 bases, with 15 bases left between them. Germline lookup yields CDR1 SGDLS and CDR2 YYNGEE. The CDR3 has 15 residues. The CDR3 sequence: CASSGDTLIHSPLHF. The CDR3, as DNA: TGTGCCAGCAGCGGGGACACTTTAATTCATTCACCCCTCCACTTT.

The sample holds a few counts of this clone. The gene calls are TRBV15 and TRBJ1-5; D perhaps matches TRBD1 (6 bases). The CDR3 runs to 12 residues. The germline V gene has CDR1 LNHNV and CDR2 YYDKDF (reference sequence). With 8 bases removed from V and 5 bases from J, the gap between germline ends came to 10 bases. The CDR3 is CATQGGDQPQHF. In DNA form, the CDR3 reads TGTGCCACCCAAGGGGGGGATCAGCCCCAGCATTTT.